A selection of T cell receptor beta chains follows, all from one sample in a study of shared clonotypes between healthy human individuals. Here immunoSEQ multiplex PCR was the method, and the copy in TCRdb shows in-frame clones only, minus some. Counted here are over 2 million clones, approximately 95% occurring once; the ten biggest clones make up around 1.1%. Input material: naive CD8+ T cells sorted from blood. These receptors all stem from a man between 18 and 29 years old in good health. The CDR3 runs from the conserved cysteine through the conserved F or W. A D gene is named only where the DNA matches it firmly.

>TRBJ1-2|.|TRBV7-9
TGTGCCAGCAGGGGCCTGGCCTCTAACTATGGCTACACCTTC
CASRGLASNYGYTF
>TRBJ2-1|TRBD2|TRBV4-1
TGCGCCAGCAGCCAAGTGCTCGGGACTAGCGGGAGGCCGCGGCTCTTC
CASSQVLGTSGRPRLF
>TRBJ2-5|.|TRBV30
TGTGCCTGGAGTTTCGACCGGAGGGAGACCCAGTACTTC
CAWSFDRRETQYF
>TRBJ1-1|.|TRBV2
TGTGCCAGCAGTGAGGGGCTTGTACGGGCCGGACCCGAAGCTTTCTTT
CASSEGLVRAGPEAFF
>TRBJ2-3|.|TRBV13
TGTGCCAGCAGCCCAGGAGGTCGAAGCACAGATACGCAGTATTTT
CASSPGGRSTDTQYF
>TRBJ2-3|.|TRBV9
TGTGCCAGCAGCGTAGGTTCGGGGTTCTCAGATACGCAGTATTTT
CASSVGSGFSDTQYF
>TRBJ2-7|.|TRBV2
TGTGCCAGCAGTGAAGGGACCGACTTCTACGAGCAGTACTTC
CASSEGTDFYEQYF
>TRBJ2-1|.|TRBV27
TGTGCCAGCAGTTTAGTGACTAACTACAATGAGCAGTTCTTC
CASSLVTNYNEQFF
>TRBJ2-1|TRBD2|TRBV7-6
TGTGCCAGCAGCCCGTTAGCGGGGGGCAGTGAGCAGTTCTTC
CASSPLAGGSEQFF
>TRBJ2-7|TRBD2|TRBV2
TGTGCCAGCAGAGTCGGCGGGGGGCAATACGAGCAGTACTTC
CASRVGGGQYEQYF
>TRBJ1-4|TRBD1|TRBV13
TGTGCCAGCAGCTTAGGGCAGGGGGCGGAAGAAAAACTGTTTTTT
CASSLGQGAEEKLFF
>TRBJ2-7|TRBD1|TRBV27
TGTGCCAGCAGTTTATGGGGGACAGGGAATGGCGAGCAGTACTTC
CASSLWGTGNGEQYF
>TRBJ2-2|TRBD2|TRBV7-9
TGTGCCACCCAAAATCCCGGGGGGGCGAACACCGGGGAGCTGTTTTTT
CATQNPGGANTGELFF
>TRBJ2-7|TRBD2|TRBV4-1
TGCGCCAGCAGCCAAGACGCTAGCGGGATTCTAGGGCAGTACTTC
CASSQDASGILGQYF
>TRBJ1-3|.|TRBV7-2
TGTGCCAGCAGCCAGCGGACCCCCCCTGGAAACACCATATATTTT
CASSQRTPPGNTIYF
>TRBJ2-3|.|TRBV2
TGTGCCAGCCTAGGAGCAACTAACACAGATACGCAGTATTTT
CASLGATNTDTQYF
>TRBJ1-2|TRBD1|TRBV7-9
TGTGCCAGCTCCGCGGGACAGACTAACTATGGCTACACCTTC
CASSAGQTNYGYTF
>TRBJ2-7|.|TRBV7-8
TGTGCCAGCAGCTTAGCCGCAATCGAGCAGTACTTC
CASSLAAIEQYF